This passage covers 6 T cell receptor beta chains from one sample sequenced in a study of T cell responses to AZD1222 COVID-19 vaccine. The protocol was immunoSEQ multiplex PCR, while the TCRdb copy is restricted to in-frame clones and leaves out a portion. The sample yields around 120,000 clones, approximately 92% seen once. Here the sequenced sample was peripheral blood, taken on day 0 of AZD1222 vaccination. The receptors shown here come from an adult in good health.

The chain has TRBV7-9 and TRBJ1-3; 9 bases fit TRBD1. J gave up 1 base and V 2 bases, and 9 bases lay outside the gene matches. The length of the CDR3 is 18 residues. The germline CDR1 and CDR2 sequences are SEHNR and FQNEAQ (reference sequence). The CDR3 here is CASSLWTGEVKSGNTIYF. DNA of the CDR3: TGTGCCAGCAGCTTATGGACAGGGGAAGTTAAGTCTGGAAACACCATATATTTT.

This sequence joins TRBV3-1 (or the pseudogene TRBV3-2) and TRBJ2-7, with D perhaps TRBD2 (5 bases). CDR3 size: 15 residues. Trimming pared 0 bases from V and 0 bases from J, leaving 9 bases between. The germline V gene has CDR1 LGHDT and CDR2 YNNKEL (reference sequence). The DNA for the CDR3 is TGTGCCAGCAGCCAAGATGAAGACTACTCCTACGAGCAGTACTTC. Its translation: CASSQDEDYSYEQYF.

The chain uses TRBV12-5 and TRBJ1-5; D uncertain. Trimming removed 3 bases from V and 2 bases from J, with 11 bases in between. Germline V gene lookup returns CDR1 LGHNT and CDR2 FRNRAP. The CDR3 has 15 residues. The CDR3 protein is CASGFGEAGNQPQHF. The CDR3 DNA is TGTGCTAGTGGTTTTGGGGAGGCGGGCAATCAGCCCCAGCATTTT.

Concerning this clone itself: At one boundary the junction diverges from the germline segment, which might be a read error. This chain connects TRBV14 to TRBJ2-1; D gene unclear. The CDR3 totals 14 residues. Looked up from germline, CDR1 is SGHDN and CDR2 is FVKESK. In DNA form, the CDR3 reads TGTGCCAACAGCCAAGATTCGGGTTACAATGAGCAGTTCTTC. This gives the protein CANSQDSGYNEQFF.

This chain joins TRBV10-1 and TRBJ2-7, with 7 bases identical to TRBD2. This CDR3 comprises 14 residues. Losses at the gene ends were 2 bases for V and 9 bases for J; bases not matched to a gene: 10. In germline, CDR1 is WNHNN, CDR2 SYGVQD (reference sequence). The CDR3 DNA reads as TGCGCCAGCAGTGAGGCCGGGGGGAACAAGGGGCAGTACTTC. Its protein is CASSEAGGNKGQYF.

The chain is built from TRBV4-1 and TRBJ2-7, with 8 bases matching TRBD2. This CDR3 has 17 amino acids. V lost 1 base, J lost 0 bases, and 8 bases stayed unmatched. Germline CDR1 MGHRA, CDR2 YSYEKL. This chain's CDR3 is CASSQGRSGRSSYEQYF. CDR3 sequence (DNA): TGCGCCAGCAGCCAAGGTAGGAGCGGGAGAAGCTCCTACGAGCAGTACTTC.